A single sample is the source of the 3 T cell receptor beta chains below, sequenced in a study of T cells in Graves' hyperthyroidism and ophthalmopathy. Researchers amplified the TCR beta CDR3 regions from RNA transcripts. The HTBI primer set was used in a first-round RT-PCR of the TCR CDR3. TCRdb re-analysed the multiplex PCR reads in MiXCR, keeping a single row per CDR3 protein. The data contain some 620,000 distinct CDR3 sequences, roughly 17% of them singletons. The sequenced material came from blood. These receptors were taken from a woman younger than 45 with Graves' hyperthyroidism.

This clonotype was counted many times. The CDR3 reads CASSLRATANYGYTF. In DNA form, the CDR3 reads TGCGCCAGCAGCTTGCGAGCGACAGCTAACTATGGCTACACCTTC. V and J are TRBV5-1 and TRBJ1-2; perhaps TRBD1 as D (5 bases). Deletions cut 1 base from V and 0 bases from J, with 10 bases between. CDR1 is SGHRS, CDR2 YFSETQ, per germline. This CDR3 has 15 residues.

This clonotype was observed a handful of times. This chain connects TRBV7-8 to TRBJ2-2, with D perhaps TRBD1 or TRBD2 (5 bases each). Trimming took off 3 bases at V and 0 bases at J, with 17 bases between the two ends. CDR3 size: 18 residues. Germline-derived CDR1 and CDR2 are SGHVS and FQNEAQ. Here the CDR3 DNA reads TGTGCCAGCAGCTTTTGGGTCCGGGGCCCTGCGAACACCGGGGAGCTGTTTTTT. Translated, it gives CASSFWVRGPANTGELFF. Full variable domain (rest looked up from reference TRBV7-8 and TRBJ2-2): GAGVSQSPRYKVAKRGQDVALRCDPISGHVSLFWYQQALGQGPEFLTYFQNEAQLDKSGLPSDRFFAERPEGSVSTLKIQRTQQEDSAVYLCASSFWVRGPANTGELFFGEGSRLTVL.

This clonotype was detected ten times or more. J is TRBJ2-2 and V is TRBV11-2, with D possibly matching TRBD2 (6 bases). V lost 1 base and J 5 bases, leaving 8 bases between the germline ends. Germline V CDR1 and CDR2: SGHAT, FQNNGV. The CDR3 has 14 residues. This chain's CDR3 is CASSLVGGTGELFF. In DNA form, the CDR3 reads TGTGCCAGCAGCTTAGTGGGGGGTACCGGGGAGCTGTTTTTT.